Detailed here is one TCR beta chain. The CDR3 runs 15 residues. Looked up from germline, CDR1 is LNHDA and CDR2 is SQIVND (reference sequence). V was trimmed by 6 bases and J by 7 bases, leaving 18 bases between them. The method was immunoSEQ multiplex PCR; TCRdb's version includes in-frame clones alone and lacks a portion of them. The sample lists 90,000 to 120,000 clones, 75% to 95% occurring once. Autoimmune disease history or systemic immunosuppression led to patient exclusion. This specimen comes from a study of OX40 agonist ivuxolimab in advanced cancers. Study as a whole: Head and neck, renal cell, melanoma or hepatocellular carcinoma were the cancers that dose-escalation patients had.

The receptor's source is an adult with an advanced solid tumor such as melanoma, head and neck, liver or kidney cancer. This sequence joins TRBV19 and TRBJ2-2; maybe TRBD1 (5 bases). The sequencing here drew on CD4+ or CD8+ T cells sorted from blood, taken in a trial of the OX40 agonist ivuxolimab. CDR3: CASRPPGRTVGELFF. DNA of the CDR3: TGTGCCAGTAGACCGCCAGGGCGCACGGTCGGGGAGCTGTTTTTT.